The 13 T cell receptor beta chains below all came from one sample that was sequenced in a study of patients and donors after allogeneic stem cell transplantation. TCRdb called the RT-PCR reads again in MiXCR, with one record for every CDR3 protein. The table shows approximately 430,000 distinct CDR3 sequences, with roughly 16% occurring only once. The sequenced sample was blood, either unsorted or a sorted T cell fraction (not recorded which). The origin of the receptors is a human donor who was either an allogeneic HSCT recipient or a stem cell or donor lymphocyte infusion donor (not recorded which). It is not recorded whose cells these are; they may come from a transplant donor.

The J gene is TRBJ1-1, the V gene TRBV27, with D possibly matching TRBD1 (6 bases). Germline CDR1 is MNHEY and CDR2 is SMNVEV (reference sequence). This CDR3 is built from 13 residues. V was clipped by 4 bases and J by 7 bases, with 13 bases between them. The CDR3: CASSSRGQREAFF. The DNA of the CDR3 is TGTGCCAGCAGTTCCCGCGGACAGCGTGAAGCTTTCTTT.

This clonotype was detected a few times. The CDR3 reads CASSPGTSPYNEQFF. CDR3 bases: TGCGCCAGCAGCCCCGGGACTAGCCCTTACAATGAGCAGTTCTTC. This chain connects TRBV5-1 to TRBJ2-1, with 9 bases fitting TRBD2. This CDR3 region has 15 residues. V lost 4 bases, J lost 4 bases, and 6 bases stayed unmatched. CDR1 and CDR2 (germline): SGHRS, YFSETQ.

This clonotype has at least ten counts. This chain connects TRBV7-8 to TRBJ2-1; possible D gene TRBD2, 5 bases. Between the trimmed V and J ends, which lost 1 base and 7 bases, there was a span of 11 bases. The germline V gene encodes CDR1 SGHVS and CDR2 FQNEAQ. This CDR3 spans 14 amino acids. The CDR3 protein is CASSLGTLRNEQFF. The CDR3 DNA reads as TGTGCCAGCAGCTTAGGGACTCTGAGGAATGAGCAGTTCTTC.

The chain combines TRBV3-1 with TRBJ1-1, with 7 bases matching TRBD1. V gave up 4 bases and J gave up 3 bases; unmatched junction bases: 2. Germline-derived CDR1 and CDR2 are LGHDT and YNNKEL (reference sequence). The CDR3 has 13 amino acids. The CDR3 loop reads CASSLRGHTEAFF. CDR3 DNA sequence: TGTGCCAGCAGCCTGAGGGGGCACACTGAAGCTTTCTTT. Combining the CDR3 with reference TRBV3-1 and TRBJ1-1 gives the whole variable domain DTAVSQTPKYLVTQMGNDKSIKCEQNLGHDTMYWYKQDSKKFLKIMFSYNNKELIINETVPNRFSPKSPDKAHLNLHINSLELGDSAVYFCASSLRGHTEAFFGQGTRLTVV.

This chain joins TRBV6-1 and TRBJ2-1; no definite D call. Germline values: CDR1 MNHNS, CDR2 SASEGT. Between the trimmed V and J ends, which lost 9 bases and 10 bases, there was a span of 19 bases. CDR3 length: 13 residues. This CDR3 is CASQPHLHSEQFF. CDR3 nucleotide sequence: TGTGCCAGTCAACCCCACCTTCACTCCGAGCAGTTCTTC.

This clonotype came up a few times. The CDR3 is CASSYSTPGAGTEAFF. The DNA for the CDR3 is TGTGCCAGCAGTTACTCGACCCCTGGGGCTGGTACTGAAGCTTTCTTT. V and J are TRBV6-5 and TRBJ1-1; possible D gene TRBD1, 5 bases. The CDR3 is made up of 16 amino acids. V gave up 0 bases and J gave up 5 bases, with 16 bases separating them. Germline V gene data show CDR1 as MNHEY and CDR2 as SVGAGI.

A few counts support this clonotype. V usage is TRBV4-3 and J usage is TRBJ2-7; 9 bases line up with TRBD2. V was pared by 2 bases and J by 5 bases, with 13 bases of the junction left unmatched. The CDR3 has 17 amino acids. Germline V gene data show CDR1 as LGHNA and CDR2 as YSLEER. The CDR3: CASSQSPAGGLVDEQYF. The CDR3 DNA reads TGCGCCAGCAGCCAATCTCCGGCGGGGGGGTTAGTCGACGAGCAGTACTTC.

A few counts support this clonotype. The chain couples TRBV6-5 to TRBJ1-1, with D tentatively TRBD1 (5 bases). Trimming stripped 2 bases from V and 0 bases from J, with 16 bases between. This CDR3 has 17 amino acids. Per the germline V gene, CDR1 is MNHEY and CDR2 is SVGAGI. The CDR3 loop reads CASSYGTLGPMNTEAFF. CDR3 coding DNA: TGTGCCAGCAGTTACGGGACGCTCGGGCCCATGAACACTGAAGCTTTCTTT.

The rearrangement uses TRBV6-1 and TRBJ2-1, with TRBD2 as a possible D gene (7 bases). V gave up 6 bases and J gave up 4 bases, with 16 bases separating them. This CDR3 has 15 amino acids. Per germline, CDR1 MNHNS and CDR2 SASEGT. Here the CDR3 reads CASSLQGGFYNEQFF. The CDR3, as DNA: TGTGCCAGCAGCCTACAGGGAGGGTTTTACAATGAGCAGTTCTTC.

The table lists this clonotype with a few counts. The chain couples TRBV5-1 to TRBJ2-7; 7 bases are shared with TRBD1. Per germline, CDR1 SGHRS and CDR2 YFSETQ. The CDR3 sequence is 14 residues long. V trimming: 7 bases; J trimming: 2 bases; junction bases outside the gene matches: 9. CDR3 coding DNA: TGCGCCAGCGCAGCTTGGCAGGGGGCCTACGAGCAGTACTTC. It is translated as CASAAWQGAYEQYF.

The J gene is TRBJ2-5, the V gene TRBV6-2 or TRBV6-3; no clear D. This CDR3 region has 15 residues. Trimming left V 7 bases short and J 0 bases short, with 15 bases between. From germline, CDR1 is MNHEY and CDR2 SVGEGT. CDR3 sequence reads: CASTPGQIYQETQYF. The CDR3 DNA reads as TGTGCCAGCACTCCCGGCCAGATTTACCAAGAGACCCAGTACTTC.

This clonotype has just a few counts. The chain combines TRBV20-1 with TRBJ2-2; D might be TRBD1 (6 bases). Trimming shortened V by 1 base and J by 7 bases, and 10 bases separated the two germline ends. This CDR3 has 13 amino acids. Looked up from germline, CDR1 is DFQATT and CDR2 is SNEGSKA (reference sequence). As DNA, the CDR3 is TGCAGTGCTAGAGCCACAGGGAACGGGGAGCTGTTTTTT. Residues: CSARATGNGELFF.

The chain combines TRBV12-5 with TRBJ2-1; 14 bases match TRBD2. V lost 8 bases, J lost 9 bases, and 12 bases stayed unmatched. This CDR3 region has 16 residues. Germline V CDR1 and CDR2: LGHNT, FRNRAP. The CDR3 region has the DNA TGTGCTAGTCGCTTCCACGGGACTAGCGGGAGTAGTGAGCAGTTCTTC. Translated, it gives CASRFHGTSGSSEQFF.